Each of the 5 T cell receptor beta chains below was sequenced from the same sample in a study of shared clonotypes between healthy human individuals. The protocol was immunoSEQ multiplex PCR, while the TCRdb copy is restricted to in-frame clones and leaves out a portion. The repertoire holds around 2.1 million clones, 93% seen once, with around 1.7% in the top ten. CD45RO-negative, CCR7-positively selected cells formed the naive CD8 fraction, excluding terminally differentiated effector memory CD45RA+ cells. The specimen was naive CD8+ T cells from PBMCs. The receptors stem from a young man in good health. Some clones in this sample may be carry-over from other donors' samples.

CDR3 amino acids: CASSGLASYEQYF. In nucleotides, the CDR3 is TGTGCCAGCAGTGGACTAGCCAGTTACGAGCAGTACTTC. This chain links TRBV27 with TRBJ2-7; 8 nucleotides match TRBD2. J was trimmed by 4 bases and V by 5 bases; bases with no gene match: 4. This CDR3 contains 13 residues. In germline, CDR1 is MNHEY, CDR2 SMNVEV (reference sequence).

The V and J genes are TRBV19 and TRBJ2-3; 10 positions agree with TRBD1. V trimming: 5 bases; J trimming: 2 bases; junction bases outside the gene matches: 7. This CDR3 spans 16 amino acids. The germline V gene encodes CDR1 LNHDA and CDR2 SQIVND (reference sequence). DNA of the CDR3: TGTGCCAGTAGTTGGGGACAGGGGTCCTACACAGATACGCAGTATTTT. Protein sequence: CASSWGQGSYTDTQYF.

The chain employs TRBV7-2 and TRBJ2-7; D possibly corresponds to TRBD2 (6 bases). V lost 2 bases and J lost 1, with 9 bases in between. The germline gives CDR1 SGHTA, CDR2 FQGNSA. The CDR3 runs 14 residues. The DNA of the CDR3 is TGTGCCAGCAGCTTATCACTAGCTTCCTACGAGCAGTACTTC. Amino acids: CASSLSLASYEQYF.

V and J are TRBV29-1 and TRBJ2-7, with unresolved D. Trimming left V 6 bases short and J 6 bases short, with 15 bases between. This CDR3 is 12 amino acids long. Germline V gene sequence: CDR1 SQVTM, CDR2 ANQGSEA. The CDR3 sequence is CSVLNSDGEQYF. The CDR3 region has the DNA TGCAGCGTCCTTAATTCAGACGGCGAGCAGTACTTC.

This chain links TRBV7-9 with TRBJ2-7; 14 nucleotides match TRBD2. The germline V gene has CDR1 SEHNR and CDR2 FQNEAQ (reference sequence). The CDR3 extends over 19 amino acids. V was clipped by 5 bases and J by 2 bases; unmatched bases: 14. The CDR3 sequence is CASSNGKGTSGSVPYEQYF. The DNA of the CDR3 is TGTGCCAGCAGCAATGGAAAGGGGACTAGCGGGAGCGTACCCTACGAGCAGTACTTC.